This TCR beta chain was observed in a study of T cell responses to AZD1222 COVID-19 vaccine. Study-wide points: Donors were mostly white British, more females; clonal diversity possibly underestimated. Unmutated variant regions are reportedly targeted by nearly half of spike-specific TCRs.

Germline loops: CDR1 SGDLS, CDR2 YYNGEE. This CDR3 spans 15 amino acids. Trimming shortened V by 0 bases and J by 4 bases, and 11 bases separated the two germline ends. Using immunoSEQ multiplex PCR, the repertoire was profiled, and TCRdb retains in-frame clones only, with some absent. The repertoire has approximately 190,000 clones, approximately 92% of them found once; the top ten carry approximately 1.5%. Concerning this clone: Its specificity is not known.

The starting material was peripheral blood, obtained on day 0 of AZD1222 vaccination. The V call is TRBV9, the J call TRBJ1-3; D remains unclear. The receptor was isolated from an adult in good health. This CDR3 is CASSVAPSRGNTIYF. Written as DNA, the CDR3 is TGTGCCAGCAGCGTAGCTCCAAGTCGGGGAAACACCATATATTTT. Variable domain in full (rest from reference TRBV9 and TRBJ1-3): DSGVTQTPKHLITATGQRVTLRCSPRSGDLSVYWYQQSLDQGLQFLIQYYNGEERAKGNILERFSAQQFPDLHSELNLSSLELGDSALYFCASSVAPSRGNTIYFGEGSWLTVV.